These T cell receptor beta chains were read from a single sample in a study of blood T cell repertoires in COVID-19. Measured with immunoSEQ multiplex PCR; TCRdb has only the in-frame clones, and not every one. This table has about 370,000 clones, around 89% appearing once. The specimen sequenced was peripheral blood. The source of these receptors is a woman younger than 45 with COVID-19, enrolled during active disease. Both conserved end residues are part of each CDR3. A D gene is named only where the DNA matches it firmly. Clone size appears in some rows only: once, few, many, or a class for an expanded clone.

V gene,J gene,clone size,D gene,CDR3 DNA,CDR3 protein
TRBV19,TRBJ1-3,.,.,TGTGCCAGTACCTCTCAACATACCTCTGGAAACACCATATATTTT,CASTSQHTSGNTIYF
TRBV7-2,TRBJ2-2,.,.,TGTGCCAGCAGCTTGAGGCAGGGAAACGGGGAGCTGTTTTTT,CASSLRQGNGELFF
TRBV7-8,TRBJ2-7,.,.,TGTGCCAGCAGCTTGAGGAGGGTTCAATCCTACGAGCAGTACTTC,CASSLRRVQSYEQYF
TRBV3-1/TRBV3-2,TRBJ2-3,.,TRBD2,TGTGCCAGCAGGAGCGCCCCGACTAGCGATGCCCCCGATACGCAGTATTTT,CASRSAPTSDAPDTQYF
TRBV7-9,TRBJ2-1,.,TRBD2,TGTGCCAGCAGCCAAATAGCGGGGCCCAGCTCCTACAATGAGCAGTTCTTC,CASSQIAGPSSYNEQFF
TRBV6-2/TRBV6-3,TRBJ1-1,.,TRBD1,TGTGCCAGCAGTTACCAGATCCCCATACAGGGGGCCACTGAAGCTTTCTTT,CASSYQIPIQGATEAFF
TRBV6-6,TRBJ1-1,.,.,TGTGCCAGCAGTTACTCAGGGCAGGGTGATACTGAAGCTTTCTTT,CASSYSGQGDTEAFF
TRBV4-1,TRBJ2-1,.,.,TGCGCCAGCAGCCAAGAATTCCTGTTTGGGGGGGCTGTCAACAATGAGCAGTTCTTC,CASSQEFLFGGAVNNEQFF
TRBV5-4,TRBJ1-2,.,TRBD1,TGTGCCAGCCAGGGGGCGGGCTATGGCTACACCTTC,CASQGAGYGYTF
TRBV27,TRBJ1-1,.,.,TGTGCCAGCTCGACAGGCTTCATGAACACTGAAGCTTTCTTT,CASSTGFMNTEAFF
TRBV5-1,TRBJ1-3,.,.,TGCGCCAGCAGCCTAAACCAACCTGGAAACACCATATATTTT,CASSLNQPGNTIYF
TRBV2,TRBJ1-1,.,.,TGTGCCACAAGACAGGCTTCAGAAGCTTTCTTT,CATRQASEAFF
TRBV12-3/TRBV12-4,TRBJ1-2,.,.,TGTGCCAGCAGCCCTCTTGACTATGGCTACACCTTC,CASSPLDYGYTF
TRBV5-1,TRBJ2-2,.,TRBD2,TGCGCCAGCAGCCCGGGGGGGACTAGCTACGGGGAGCTGTTTTTT,CASSPGGTSYGELFF
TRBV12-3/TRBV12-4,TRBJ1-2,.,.,TGTGCCAGCAGTCCCCTCGTTAGCTATGGCTACACCTTC,CASSPLVSYGYTF
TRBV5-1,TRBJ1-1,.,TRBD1,TGCGCCAGCAGCCTAACAACAGGGGGCGCGTCGGGCACTGAAGCTTTCTTT,CASSLTTGGASGTEAFF
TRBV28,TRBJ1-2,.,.,TGTGCCAGCAGTTTATTGCCTACAGGAGACTATGGCTACACCTTC,CASSLLPTGDYGYTF
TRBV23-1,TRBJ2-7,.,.,TGCGCCATCCCACCTAGAAAGGAAGGACGGGGAGCTAACTACGAGCAGTACTTC,CAIPPRKEGRGANYEQYF
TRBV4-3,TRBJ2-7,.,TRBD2,TGCGCCAGCAGCCCCTCCCTAGCGGGGTCCTACGAGCAGTACTTC,CASSPSLAGSYEQYF
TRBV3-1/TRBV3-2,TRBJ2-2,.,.,TGTGCCAGCAGCCAAGCGATTATCAGGGGCACCGGGGAGCTGTTTTTT,CASSQAIIRGTGELFF
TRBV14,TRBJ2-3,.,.,TGTGCCAGCAGCGAAGTACTACCCCGGCGGAGCACAGATACGCAGTATTTT,CASSEVLPRRSTDTQYF
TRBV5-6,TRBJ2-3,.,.,TGTGCCAGCAGCTATACTAGCCCCACAGATACGCAGTATTTT,CASSYTSPTDTQYF
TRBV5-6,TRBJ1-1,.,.,TGTGCCAGCAGCCAGACAGGCACTGAAGCTTTCTTT,CASSQTGTEAFF
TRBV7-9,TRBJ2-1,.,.,TGTGCCAGCAGCTTAGCAAGGCGGGGATTTAATGAGCAGTTCTTC,CASSLARRGFNEQFF
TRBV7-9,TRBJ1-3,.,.,TGTGCCAGCAGCATAGACACGGGCTCTGGAAACACCATATATTTT,CASSIDTGSGNTIYF
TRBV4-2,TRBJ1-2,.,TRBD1,TGTGCCAGCAGCCCCGGACAGGGGGCTAACTATGGCTACACCTTC,CASSPGQGANYGYTF
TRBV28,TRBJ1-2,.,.,TGTGCCAGCAGCCCCGTCGACACCTTGAAACAAACTAACTATGGCTACACCTTC,CASSPVDTLKQTNYGYTF
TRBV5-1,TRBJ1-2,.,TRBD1,TGCGCCAGCCGGGATCCGGACAGGGGCTATGGCTACACCTTC,CASRDPDRGYGYTF
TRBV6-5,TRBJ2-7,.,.,TGTGCCAGCAGTTCTCCCGGGGGCGAGCAGTACTTC,CASSSPGGEQYF
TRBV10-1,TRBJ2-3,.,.,TGCGCCAGCAGTGAGTTTTTAGAGGAAGATACGCAGTATTTT,CASSEFLEEDTQYF
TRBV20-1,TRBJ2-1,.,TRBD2,TGCAGTGCTAGTAGTCCCGGGAGGGCCGTCTACAATGAGCAGTTCTTC,CSASSPGRAVYNEQFF
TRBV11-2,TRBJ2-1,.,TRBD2,TGTGCCAGCAGCTTGTTCCTAGCGGGAGATGTTGAGCAGTTCTTC,CASSLFLAGDVEQFF
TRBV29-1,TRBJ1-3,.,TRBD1,TGCAGCGTTGAGTTGGGTCGGGACAGGGACACCATATATTTT,CSVELGRDRDTIYF
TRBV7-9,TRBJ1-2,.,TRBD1,TGTGCCAGCAGCCCCCGGGACCAGGGGGCCCCCCTTTATGGCTACACCTTC,CASSPRDQGAPLYGYTF
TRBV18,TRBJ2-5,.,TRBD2,TGTGCCAGCTCACCACCGGGGGGGATCCAAGAGACCCAGTACTTC,CASSPPGGIQETQYF
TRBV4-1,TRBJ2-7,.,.,TGCGCCAGCAGCCGGTTCGGGACAAGGCCCTACGAGCAGTACTTC,CASSRFGTRPYEQYF
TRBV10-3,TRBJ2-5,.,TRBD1,TGTGCCATCAGTGAGCCGACAGGGTACCAAGAGACCCAGTACTTC,CAISEPTGYQETQYF
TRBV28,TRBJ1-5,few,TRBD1,TGTGCCAGCACTTCGGGACAGGGGTTAAATCAGCCCCAGCATTTT,CASTSGQGLNQPQHF